The clone carrying this T cell receptor (beta chain) was picked up a small number of times. Its antigen is still unknown. Germline lookup yields CDR1 LGHNA and CDR2 YNFKEQ. V dropped 6 bases and J dropped 7 bases, with 13 bases sitting between them. The CDR3 length is 13 residues. These data are taken from a study of Ad26.COV2.S vaccination and SARS-CoV-2 variants. The overall study: Donor had been placed in the Ad26.COV2.S arm of the COV1001 trial. Notes on the study in general: In vaccinated individuals, spike-specific CD8+ and CD4+ T cell responses reportedly displayed substantial breadth. Quantification of TCR breadth and depth may have yielded underestimates of total T cell responses. Vaccine recipients had higher spike-specific TCR breadth than placebo recipients.

Documented treatment: roughly 20 received Ad26.COV2.S at low or high dose, single or two shots; 5 received placebo; per-sample allocation not given. Day 63 after the first injection of vaccine or placebo was the sampling time. Repertoires were generated with immunoSEQ multiplex PCR, while TCRdb's copy carries only in-frame clones and drops some. The top ten hold roughly 6% of the sample, which has around 340,000 clones, roughly 90% seen once. The source was peripheral blood, collected in a trial of Ad26.COV2.S vaccine versus placebo. This chain joins TRBV4-2 and TRBJ1-5; a weak D match, TRBD1 (5 bases). This clonotype originated in a person aged 18-65 years who received the Ad26.COV2.S COVID-19 vaccine or a placebo. The CDR3 protein is CASSQSRVQPQHF. CDR3 coding DNA: TGTGCCAGCAGTCAATCCAGGGTCCAGCCCCAGCATTTT.